This paragraph covers one T cell receptor (beta chain) sequence. What it binds is unknown. The sample comes from a study of T-cell reconstitution after alpha-beta-depleted transplantation in children. Points from the study as a whole: Diversity of TCRbeta at day 60 was high in some patients, arising from surviving recipient T cells and thymic progenitors. Roughly two months post-transplant, alpha-beta T cells reportedly originated from several hundred graft clones that had expanded.

Unique molecular identifiers tagged the TCRbeta library. TCRdb reprocessed the PCR reads via MiXCR and lists one record per CDR3 protein. Of about 830,000 distinct CDR3 sequences in the sample, less than 20% were seen once. The CDR3 totals 14 residues. Germline V gene lookup returns CDR1 PRHDT and CDR2 FYEKMQ (reference sequence). The V end was cut by 1 base, the J end by 3 bases, with 10 bases between. The source material was PBMCs, mostly from graft donor cells, sampled 360 days after TCRalphabeta/CD19-depleted stem cell transplant. The clonotype originates from a male patient younger than 18 who had a stem cell transplant for acute lymphoblastic leukemia, so the T cells may come from the graft donor. The rearrangement joins TRBV13 to TRBJ2-7; D call uncertain. The CDR3 loop is CASSLALMIYEQYF. CDR3 sequence (DNA): TGTGCCAGCAGCTTAGCCCTGATGATCTACGAGCAGTACTTC.